This T cell receptor (beta chain) is drawn from a study of control samples from healthy donors and cancer patients. Assay: immunoSEQ multiplex PCR; the TCRdb copy retains only in-frame clones and omits some. Of under 200,000 clones in the sample, around 90% were seen once. The CDR3 length is 12 residues. Trimming stripped 5 bases from V and 2 bases from J, with 7 bases between. This rearrangement joins TRBV12-3 or TRBV12-4 to TRBJ2-7; the D is unclear. This TCR came from a woman aged 30 to 39 in good health. Source material: blood. CDR3 bases: TGTGCCAGCAGTCCCCGTACCTACGAGCAGTACTTC. It translates to CASSPRTYEQYF.